The 9 T cell receptor beta chains presented below share a single source sample, sequenced in a study of regulatory T cells in long-lasting Graves disease. The TCR beta library used iRepertoire HTBI primers with Arm-PCR amplification of CDR3. TCRdb reprocessed the multiplex PCR reads via MiXCR and lists one record per CDR3 protein. The table includes under 500,000 distinct CDR3 sequences, more than 20% detected once. The time point denotes: persistent/refractory GD, antithyroid drugs over 5 years with positive TRAb. PBMCs were the source of the RNA used for TCR sequencing. Sequenced here: peripheral blood mononuclear cells (PBMCs), sampled when the disease was refractory, from a patient treated with antithyroid drugs. Receptors were obtained from a female donor with Graves disease.

The chain uses TRBV20-1 and TRBJ1-1; D remains ambiguous. The CDR3 totals 13 residues. Per the germline V gene, CDR1 is DFQATT and CDR2 is SNEGSKA (reference sequence). The V end lost 5 bases, the J end lost 0 bases, and 10 bases lay between the germline ends. The CDR3 region has the DNA TGCAGTGCTGAAGATTATATGAACACTGAAGCTTTCTTT. It specifies CSAEDYMNTEAFF.

This clonotype has at least ten counts. CDR3 in amino acids: CASRYQGNKNIQYF. The DNA of the CDR3 is TGTGCCAGCAGGTACCAGGGTAACAAAAACATTCAGTACTTC. This chain uses TRBV28 with TRBJ2-4, with D tentatively TRBD1 (5 bases). The CDR3 totals 14 residues. V was clipped by 6 bases and J by 3 bases, with 12 bases between them. Per germline, CDR1 MDHEN and CDR2 SYDVKM.

This clonotype was counted between two and nine times. This chain joins TRBV7-2 and TRBJ1-5; D is unclear. This CDR3 has 14 residues. V was cut by 1 base and J by 3 bases, with 7 bases left in between. Germline CDR1 SGHTA, CDR2 FQGNSA. The chain's CDR3 is CASSLEAFNQPQHF. In nucleotides, the CDR3 is TGTGCCAGCAGCTTAGAGGCCTTCAATCAGCCCCAGCATTTT. The complete variable domain, with remaining parts taken from reference TRBV7-2 and TRBJ1-5, reads GAGVSQSPSNKVTEKGKDVELRCDPISGHTALYWYRQSLGQGLEFLIYFQGNSAPDKSGLPSDRFSAERTGGSVSTLTIQRTQQEDSAVYLCASSLEAFNQPQHFGDGTRLSIL.

Regarding this clonotype: This may be a read error: a much more frequent sequence differs by one nucleotide. The rearrangement uses TRBV15 and TRBJ1-4; weak D call: TRBD1 (5 bases). Germline V gives CDR1 LNHNV, CDR2 YYDKDF (reference sequence). V was shortened by 8 bases and J by 3 bases, with 10 bases between the two germline ends. The CDR3 runs 13 residues. CDR3 DNA: TGTGCCACCGCAGGGACGGCTAATGAAAAACTGTTTTTT. This translates into CATAGTANEKLFF.

There are many counts of this clonotype. The CDR3 nucleotides are TGTGCCAGCACCCTTGGAAGGACAGGACGCACCGGGGAGCTGTTTTTT. Translating gives CASTLGRTGRTGELFF. The chain couples TRBV6-1 to TRBJ2-2; TRBD1 matches at 7 bases. J lost 4 bases, V lost 7 bases, and 12 bases had no gene match. The CDR3 has 16 amino acids. Germline V CDR1 and CDR2: MNHNS, SASEGT.

This clonotype was recorded many times. The chain employs TRBV28 and TRBJ2-7; D not certain. The CDR3 covers 13 residues. Germline V gene lookup returns CDR1 MDHEN and CDR2 SYDVKM. Trimming removed 4 bases at V and 7 bases at J, with 14 bases between. The CDR3 loop is CASSSAPVGEQYF. DNA of the CDR3: TGTGCCAGCAGTTCAGCCCCGGTCGGGGAGCAGTACTTC.

This clonotype was seen repeatedly, ten times or more. This chain joins TRBV10-2 and TRBJ2-7; D tentatively fits TRBD1 or TRBD2 (5 bases each). CDR3 length: 19 residues. Trimming left V 6 bases short and J 4 bases short, with 31 bases between. Germline V gene lookup returns CDR1 WSHSY and CDR2 SAAADI. Written as DNA, the CDR3 is TGCGCCAGCAGCCTAAGGGACGGGGATCAACAACGAAAAAAATACGAGCAGTACTTC. It is translated as CASSLRDGDQQRKKYEQYF.

DNA of the CDR3: TGTGCCATCAGTGAGGGAATGGATAATTCACCCCTCCACTTT. It codes for CAISEGMDNSPLHF. This sequence joins TRBV10-3 and TRBJ1-6, with D hard to call. The CDR3 runs 14 residues. Germline values: CDR1 ENHRY, CDR2 SYGVKD. V was shortened by 2 bases and J by 5 bases, with 7 bases between the two germline ends.

This clonotype was observed many times. The CDR3 loop is CASSLGFDSYEQYF. In DNA, the CDR3 is TGTGCCAGCAGCTTAGGGTTCGATAGCTACGAGCAGTACTTC. This chain connects TRBV7-2 to TRBJ2-7; D gene ambiguous. The CDR3 consists of 14 residues. Germline CDR1 is SGHTA and CDR2 is FQGNSA. The V end was cut by 1 base, the J end by 3 bases, with 10 bases between.